The 2 T cell receptor beta chains below were found in one sample sequenced in a study of blood T cell repertoires in COVID-19 (dated by TCRdb to 2018 to 2021). The library was generated by the immunoSEQ multiplex PCR assay. This is the immuneACCESS table as TCRdb keeps it, with only in-frame sequences that have V and J called. A part of the clones is gone; compared with another copy, unresolved V genes explain less than half, and the rest is unexplained. Recorded for this sample are more than 100,000 clones; over 70% of them occurred a single time. About 2% of the sample belongs to the ten largest clones. The source material was peripheral blood. The receptors derive from a man aged 65 to 79 with acute or convalescent COVID-19.

The chain recombines TRBV7-9 with TRBJ2-1; 11 positions match TRBD2. Trimming removed 1 base from V and 7 bases from J; junction bases left unmatched: 3. The length of the CDR3 is 15 residues. Germline lookup yields CDR1 SEHNR and CDR2 FQNEAQ (reference sequence). The CDR3 sequence: CASSLVPSGGNEQFF. Here the CDR3 DNA reads TGTGCCAGCAGCTTAGTCCCTAGCGGGGGGAATGAGCAGTTCTTC.

In its sample, this clone was seen a few times. V is TRBV14 and J is TRBJ1-2, with 8 nucleotides matching TRBD1. Germline trimming cut 4 bases from V and 8 bases from J; bases unmatched to any gene: 12. CDR3 length equals 15 residues. The germline CDR1 and CDR2 sequences are SGHDN and FVKESK. This CDR3 is CASSPTGDWGGGYTF. CDR3 nucleotides: TGTGCCAGCAGCCCGACAGGGGATTGGGGAGGAGGCTACACCTTC.